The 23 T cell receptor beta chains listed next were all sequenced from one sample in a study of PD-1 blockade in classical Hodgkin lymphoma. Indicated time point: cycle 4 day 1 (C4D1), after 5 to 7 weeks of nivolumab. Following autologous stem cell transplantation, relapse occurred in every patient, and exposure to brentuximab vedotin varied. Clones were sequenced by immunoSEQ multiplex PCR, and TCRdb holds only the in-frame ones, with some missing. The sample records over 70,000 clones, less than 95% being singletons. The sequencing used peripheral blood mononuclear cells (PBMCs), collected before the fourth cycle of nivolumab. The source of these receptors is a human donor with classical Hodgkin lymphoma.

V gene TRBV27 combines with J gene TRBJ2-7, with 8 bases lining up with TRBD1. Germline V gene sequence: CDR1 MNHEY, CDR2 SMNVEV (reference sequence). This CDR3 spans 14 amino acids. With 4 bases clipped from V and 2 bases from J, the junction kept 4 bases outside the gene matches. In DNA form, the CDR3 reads TGTGCCAGCAGTTATACAGGGGGTACCTACGAGCAGTACTTC. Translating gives CASSYTGGTYEQYF.

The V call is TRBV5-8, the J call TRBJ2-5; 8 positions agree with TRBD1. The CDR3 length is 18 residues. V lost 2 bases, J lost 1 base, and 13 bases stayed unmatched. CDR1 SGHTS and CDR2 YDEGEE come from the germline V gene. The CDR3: CASSLGQGVPPIQETQYF. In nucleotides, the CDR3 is TGTGCCAGCAGCTTAGGACAGGGAGTCCCACCTATCCAAGAGACCCAGTACTTC.

The CDR3 nucleotides are TGTGCCAGCAGCGTAGGATTCCAGGGGCGAGGACCTGGGGCCAACGTCCTGACTTTC. This sequence encodes CASSVGFQGRGPGANVLTF. The chain employs TRBV9 and TRBJ2-6, with D maybe TRBD1 (6 bases). Germline CDR1 reads SGDLS; CDR2 reads YYNGEE. The CDR3 runs to 19 residues. V was clipped by 0 bases and J by 2 bases, with 18 bases between them.

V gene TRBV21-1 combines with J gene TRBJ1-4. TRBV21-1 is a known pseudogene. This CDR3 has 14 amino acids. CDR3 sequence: CASSRRMSNEKLFF. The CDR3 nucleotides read TGTGCCAGCAGCAGACGGATGTCTAATGAAAAACTGTTTTTT.

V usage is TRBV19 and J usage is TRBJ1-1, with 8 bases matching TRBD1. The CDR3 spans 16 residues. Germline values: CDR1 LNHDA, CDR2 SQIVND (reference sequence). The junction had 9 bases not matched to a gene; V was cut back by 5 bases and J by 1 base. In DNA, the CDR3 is TGTGCCAGTAGTTTTAATTCCGGGACAGGGAACACTGAAGCTTTCTTT. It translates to CASSFNSGTGNTEAFF.

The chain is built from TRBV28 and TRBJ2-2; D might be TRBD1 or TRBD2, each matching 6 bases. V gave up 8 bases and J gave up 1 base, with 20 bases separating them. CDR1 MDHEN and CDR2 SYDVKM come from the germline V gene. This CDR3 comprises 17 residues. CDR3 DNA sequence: TGTGCCAGCTATAAGCCGAAGGGGGGTCTGAACACCGGGGAGCTGTTTTTT. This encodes CASYKPKGGLNTGELFF.

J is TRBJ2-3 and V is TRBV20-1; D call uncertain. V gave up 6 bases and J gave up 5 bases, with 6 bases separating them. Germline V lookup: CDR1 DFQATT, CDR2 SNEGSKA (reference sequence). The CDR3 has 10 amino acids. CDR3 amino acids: CSAQIDTQYF. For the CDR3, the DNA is TGCAGTGCGCAGATAGATACGCAGTATTTT.

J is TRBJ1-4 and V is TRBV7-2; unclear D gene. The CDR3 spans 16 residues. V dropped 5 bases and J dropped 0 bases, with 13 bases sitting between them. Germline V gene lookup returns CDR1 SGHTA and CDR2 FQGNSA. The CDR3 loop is CASSPDGSATNEKLFF. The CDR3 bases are TGTGCCAGCAGCCCAGATGGCAGTGCAACTAATGAAAAACTGTTTTTT.

CDR3 sequence reads: CASHYEPNTEAFF. CDR3 DNA: TGTGCCAGTCACTATGAGCCGAACACTGAAGCTTTCTTT. V usage is TRBV5-5 and J usage is TRBJ1-1; no definite D call. The CDR3 spans 13 residues. V was trimmed by 8 bases and J by 1 base, leaving 12 bases between them. CDR1 and CDR2 (germline): SGHKS, YYEKEE (reference sequence).

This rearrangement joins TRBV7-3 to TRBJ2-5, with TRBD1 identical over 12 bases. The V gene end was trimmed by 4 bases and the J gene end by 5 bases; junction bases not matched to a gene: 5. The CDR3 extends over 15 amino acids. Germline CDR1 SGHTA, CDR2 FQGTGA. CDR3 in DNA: TGTGCCAGCAGCTCGGGACAGGGGGCAGGGGAGACCCAGTACTTC. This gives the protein CASSSGQGAGETQYF.

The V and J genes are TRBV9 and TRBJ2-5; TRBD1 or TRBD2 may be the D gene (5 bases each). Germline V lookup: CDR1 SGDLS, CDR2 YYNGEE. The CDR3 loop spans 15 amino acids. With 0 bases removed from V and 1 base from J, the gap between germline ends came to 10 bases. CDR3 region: CASSVVKGSQETQYF. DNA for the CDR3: TGTGCCAGCAGCGTAGTGAAGGGGAGCCAAGAGACCCAGTACTTC.

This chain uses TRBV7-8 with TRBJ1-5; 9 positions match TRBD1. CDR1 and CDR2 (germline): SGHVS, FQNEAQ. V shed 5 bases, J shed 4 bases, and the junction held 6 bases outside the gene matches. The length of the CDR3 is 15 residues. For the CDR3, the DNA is TGTGCCAGCAGCCTGGGGACAGGGAGAAATCAGCCCCAGCATTTT. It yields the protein CASSLGTGRNQPQHF.

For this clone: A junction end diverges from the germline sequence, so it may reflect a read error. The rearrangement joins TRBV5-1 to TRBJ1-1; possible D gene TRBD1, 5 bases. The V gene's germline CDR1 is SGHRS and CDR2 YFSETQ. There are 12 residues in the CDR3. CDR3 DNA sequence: TGTGCCAGCAGCTTTTGGGGCCGGGGAGCTTTCTTT. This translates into CASSFWGRGAFF.

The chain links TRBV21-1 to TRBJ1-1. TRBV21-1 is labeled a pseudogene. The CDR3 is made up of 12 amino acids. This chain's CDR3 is CASKGGGTEAFF. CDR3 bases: TGTGCCAGCAAGGGAGGGGGAACTGAAGCTTTCTTT.

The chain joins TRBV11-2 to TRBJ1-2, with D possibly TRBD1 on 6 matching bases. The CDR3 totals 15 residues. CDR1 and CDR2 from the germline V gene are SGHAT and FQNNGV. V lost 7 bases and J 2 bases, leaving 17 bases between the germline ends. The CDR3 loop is CASIRVGQGNYGYTF. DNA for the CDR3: TGTGCCAGCATCCGGGTGGGTCAGGGGAACTATGGCTACACCTTC.

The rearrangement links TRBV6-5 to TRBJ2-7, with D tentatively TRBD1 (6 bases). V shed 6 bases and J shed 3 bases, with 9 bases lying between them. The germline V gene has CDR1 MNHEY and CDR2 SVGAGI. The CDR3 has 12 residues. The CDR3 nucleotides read TGTGCCAGCAGAGGACAGTACTACGAGCAGTACTTC. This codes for CASRGQYYEQYF.

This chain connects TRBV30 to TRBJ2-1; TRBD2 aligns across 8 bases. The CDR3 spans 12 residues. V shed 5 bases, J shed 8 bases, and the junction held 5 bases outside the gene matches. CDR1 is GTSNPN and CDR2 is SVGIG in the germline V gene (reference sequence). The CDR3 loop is CAWGTRRYEQFF. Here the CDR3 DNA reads TGTGCCTGGGGGACTAGACGGTATGAGCAGTTCTTC.

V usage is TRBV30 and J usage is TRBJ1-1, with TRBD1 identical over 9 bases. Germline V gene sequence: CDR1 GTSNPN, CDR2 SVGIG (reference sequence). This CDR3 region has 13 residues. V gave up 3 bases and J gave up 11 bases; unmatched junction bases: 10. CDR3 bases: TGTGCCTGGAGCGAGGGACAGGGCCTCTGGGCTTTCTTT. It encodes CAWSEGQGLWAFF.

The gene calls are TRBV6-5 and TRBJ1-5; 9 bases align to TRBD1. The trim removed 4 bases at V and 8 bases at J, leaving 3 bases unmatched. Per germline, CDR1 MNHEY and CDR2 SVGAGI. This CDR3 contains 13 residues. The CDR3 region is CASSWGQGEPQHF. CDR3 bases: TGTGCCAGCAGTTGGGGACAGGGTGAGCCCCAGCATTTT.

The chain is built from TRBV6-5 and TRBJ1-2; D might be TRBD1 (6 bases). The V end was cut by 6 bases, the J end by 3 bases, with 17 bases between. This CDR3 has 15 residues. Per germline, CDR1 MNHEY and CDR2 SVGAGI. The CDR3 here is CASSRPTQGHYGYTF. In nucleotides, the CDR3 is TGTGCCAGCAGCCGACCTACACAGGGACACTATGGCTACACCTTC.

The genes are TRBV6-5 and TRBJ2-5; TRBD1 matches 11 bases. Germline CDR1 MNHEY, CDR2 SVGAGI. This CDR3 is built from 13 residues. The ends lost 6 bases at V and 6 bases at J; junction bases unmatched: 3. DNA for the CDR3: TGTGCCAGCAGCGGACAGGGGGCAAAGACCCAGTACTTC. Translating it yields CASSGQGAKTQYF.

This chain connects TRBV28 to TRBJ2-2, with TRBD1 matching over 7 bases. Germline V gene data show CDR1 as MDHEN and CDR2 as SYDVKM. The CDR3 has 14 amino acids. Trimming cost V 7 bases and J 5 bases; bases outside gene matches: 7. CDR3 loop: CASNRDSMTGELFF. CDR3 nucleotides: TGTGCCAGCAACCGGGACAGTATGACCGGGGAGCTGTTTTTT.

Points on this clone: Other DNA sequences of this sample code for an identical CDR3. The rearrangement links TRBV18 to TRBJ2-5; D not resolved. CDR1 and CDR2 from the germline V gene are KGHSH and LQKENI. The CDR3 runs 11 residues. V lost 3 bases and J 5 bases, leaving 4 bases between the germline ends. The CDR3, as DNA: TGTGCCAGCTCACCGGGGGAGACCCAGTACTTC. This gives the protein CASSPGETQYF.